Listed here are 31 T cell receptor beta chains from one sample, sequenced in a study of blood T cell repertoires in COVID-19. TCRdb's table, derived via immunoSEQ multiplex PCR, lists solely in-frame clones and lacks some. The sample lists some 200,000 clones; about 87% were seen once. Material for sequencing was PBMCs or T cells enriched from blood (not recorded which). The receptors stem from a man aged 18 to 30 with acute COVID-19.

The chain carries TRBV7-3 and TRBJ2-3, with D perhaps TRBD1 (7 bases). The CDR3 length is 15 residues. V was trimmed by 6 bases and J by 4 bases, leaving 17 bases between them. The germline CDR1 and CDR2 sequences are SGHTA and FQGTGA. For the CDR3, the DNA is TGTGCCAGCAGTACGGACAGGAGGGGTGCAGATACGCAGTATTTT. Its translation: CASSTDRRGADTQYF.

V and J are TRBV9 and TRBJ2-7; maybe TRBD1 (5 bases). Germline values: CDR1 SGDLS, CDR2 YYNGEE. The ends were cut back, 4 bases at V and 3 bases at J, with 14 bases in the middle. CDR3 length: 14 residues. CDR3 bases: TGTGCCAGCAGCCCGGACACCCACCACTACGAGCAGTACTTC. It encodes CASSPDTHHYEQYF.

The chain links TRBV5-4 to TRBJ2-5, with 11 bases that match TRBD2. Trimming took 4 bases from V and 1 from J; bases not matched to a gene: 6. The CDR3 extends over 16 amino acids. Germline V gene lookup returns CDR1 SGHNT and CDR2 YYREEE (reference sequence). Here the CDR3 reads CASSPGTSGRQETQYF. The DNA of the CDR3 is TGTGCCAGCAGCCCTGGGACTAGCGGTCGCCAAGAGACCCAGTACTTC. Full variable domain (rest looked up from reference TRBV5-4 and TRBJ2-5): ETGVTQSPTHLIKTRGQQVTLRCSSQSGHNTVSWYQQALGQGPQFIFQYYREEENGRGNFPPRFSGLQFPNYSSELNVNALELDDSALYLCASSPGTSGRQETQYFGPGTRLLVL.

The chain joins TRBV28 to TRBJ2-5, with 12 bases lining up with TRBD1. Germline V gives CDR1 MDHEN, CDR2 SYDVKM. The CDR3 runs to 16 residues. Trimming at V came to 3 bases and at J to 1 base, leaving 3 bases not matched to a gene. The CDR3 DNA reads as TGTGCCAGCAGTTTCGGGACAGGGGGCTTCCAAGAGACCCAGTACTTC. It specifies CASSFGTGGFQETQYF.

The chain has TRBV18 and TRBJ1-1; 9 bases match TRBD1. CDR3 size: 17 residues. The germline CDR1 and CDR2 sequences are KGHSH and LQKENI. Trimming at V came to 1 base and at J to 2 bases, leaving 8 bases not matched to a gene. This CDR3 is CASSPRGNRGPNTEAFF. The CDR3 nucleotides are TGTGCCAGCTCACCACGTGGTAACAGGGGGCCAAACACTGAAGCTTTCTTT.

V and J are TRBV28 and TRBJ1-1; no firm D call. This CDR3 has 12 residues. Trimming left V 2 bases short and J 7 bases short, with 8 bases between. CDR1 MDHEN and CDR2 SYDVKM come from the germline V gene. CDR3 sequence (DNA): TGTGCCAGCAGTTTAGCGGTTAGTGAAGCTTTCTTT. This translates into CASSLAVSEAFF.

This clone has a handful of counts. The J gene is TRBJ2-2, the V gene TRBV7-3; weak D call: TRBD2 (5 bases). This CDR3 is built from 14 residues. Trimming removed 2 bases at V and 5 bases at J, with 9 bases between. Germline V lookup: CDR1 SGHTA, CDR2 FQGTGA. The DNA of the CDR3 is TGTGCCAGCAGCTTAGCGGGTGGGACCGGGGAGCTGTTTTTT. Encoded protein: CASSLAGGTGELFF.

This CDR3 is CATSRSTGGNSPLHF. The CDR3 DNA reads as TGTGCCACCAGCCGTTCTACAGGGGGTAATTCACCCCTCCACTTT. The rearrangement links TRBV15 to TRBJ1-6, with TRBD1 matching 8 bases. The CDR3 is made up of 15 amino acids. The trim removed 5 bases at V and 6 bases at J, leaving 6 bases unmatched. Germline V gene sequence: CDR1 LNHNV, CDR2 YYDKDF (reference sequence).

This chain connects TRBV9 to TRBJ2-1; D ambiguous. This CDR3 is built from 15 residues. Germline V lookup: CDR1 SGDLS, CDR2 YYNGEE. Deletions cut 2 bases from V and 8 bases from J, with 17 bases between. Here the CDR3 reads CASSVTPGFWDEQFF. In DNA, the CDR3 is TGTGCCAGCAGCGTTACCCCGGGTTTTTGGGATGAGCAGTTCTTC.

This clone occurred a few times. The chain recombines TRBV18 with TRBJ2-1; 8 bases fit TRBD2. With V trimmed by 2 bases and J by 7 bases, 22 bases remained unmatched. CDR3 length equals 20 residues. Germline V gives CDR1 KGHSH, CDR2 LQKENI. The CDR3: CASSPVKLAGTIGIRNEQFF. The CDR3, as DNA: TGTGCCAGCTCACCAGTAAAGTTAGCGGGAACCATTGGGATTCGGAATGAGCAGTTCTTC.

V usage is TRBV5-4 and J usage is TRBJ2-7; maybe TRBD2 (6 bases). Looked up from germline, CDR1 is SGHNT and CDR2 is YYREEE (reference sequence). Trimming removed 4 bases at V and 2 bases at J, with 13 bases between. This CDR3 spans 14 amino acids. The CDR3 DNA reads TGTGCCAGCAGCCCTCAGGGACTCCCCTACGAGCAGTACTTC. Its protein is CASSPQGLPYEQYF.

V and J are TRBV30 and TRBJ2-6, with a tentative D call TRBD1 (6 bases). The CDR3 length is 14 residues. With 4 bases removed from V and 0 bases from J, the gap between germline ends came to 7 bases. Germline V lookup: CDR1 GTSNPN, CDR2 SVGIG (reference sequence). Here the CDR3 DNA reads TGTGCCTGGATGGGGGCCTCTGGGGCCAACGTCCTGACTTTC. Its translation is CAWMGASGANVLTF.

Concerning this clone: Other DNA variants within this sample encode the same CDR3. CDR3 coding DNA: TGTGCCAGCAGTTACTCCGGGACAGGATCCTACGAGCAGTACTTC. Protein: CASSYSGTGSYEQYF. The chain is built from TRBV6-5 and TRBJ2-7; 8 nucleotides match TRBD1. CDR1 is MNHEY and CDR2 is SVGAGI in the germline V gene. CDR3 length: 15 amino acids. V shed 0 bases and J 1 base; nucleotides not matched to a gene: 2.

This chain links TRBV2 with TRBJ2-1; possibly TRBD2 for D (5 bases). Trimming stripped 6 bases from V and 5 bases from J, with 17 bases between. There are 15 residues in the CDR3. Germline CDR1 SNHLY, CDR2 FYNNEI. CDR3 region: CASRQQLAPNNEQFF. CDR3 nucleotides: TGTGCCAGCAGACAGCAGTTAGCGCCTAACAATGAGCAGTTCTTC.

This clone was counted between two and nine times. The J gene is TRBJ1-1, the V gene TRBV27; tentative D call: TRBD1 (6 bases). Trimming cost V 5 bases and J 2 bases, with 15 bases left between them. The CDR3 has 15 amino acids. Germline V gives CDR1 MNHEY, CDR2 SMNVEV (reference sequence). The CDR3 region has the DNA TGTGCCAGCAGTCTCGCTGGACAGATAAACACTGAAGCTTTCTTT. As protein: CASSLAGQINTEAFF.

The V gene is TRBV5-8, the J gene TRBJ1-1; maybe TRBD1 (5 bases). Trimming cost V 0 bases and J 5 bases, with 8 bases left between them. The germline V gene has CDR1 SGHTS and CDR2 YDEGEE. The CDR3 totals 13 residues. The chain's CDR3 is CASSLARDTEAFF. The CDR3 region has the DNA TGTGCCAGCAGCTTGGCCAGGGATACTGAAGCTTTCTTT.

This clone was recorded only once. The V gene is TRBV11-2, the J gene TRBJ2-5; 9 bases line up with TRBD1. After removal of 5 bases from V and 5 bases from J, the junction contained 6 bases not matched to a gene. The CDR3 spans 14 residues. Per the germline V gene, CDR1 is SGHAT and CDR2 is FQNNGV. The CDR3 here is CASSAQGAWETQYF. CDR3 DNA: TGTGCCAGCAGCGCACAGGGGGCATGGGAGACCCAGTACTTC.

CDR3 coding DNA: TGTGCCAGCAGTCGAACTAGCGGGAGCAGTCGGACCTACAATGAGCAGTTCTTC. This codes for CASSRTSGSSRTYNEQFF. The genes are TRBV28 and TRBJ2-1; TRBD2 matches 11 bases. Per germline, CDR1 MDHEN and CDR2 SYDVKM. There are 18 residues in the CDR3. J lost 2 bases, V lost 5 bases, and 11 bases had no gene match.

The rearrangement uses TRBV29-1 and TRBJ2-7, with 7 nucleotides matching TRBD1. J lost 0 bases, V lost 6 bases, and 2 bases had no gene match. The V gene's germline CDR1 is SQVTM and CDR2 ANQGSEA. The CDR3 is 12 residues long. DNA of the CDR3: TGCAGCGTCAGGACAGGCTCCTACGAGCAGTACTTC. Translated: CSVRTGSYEQYF.

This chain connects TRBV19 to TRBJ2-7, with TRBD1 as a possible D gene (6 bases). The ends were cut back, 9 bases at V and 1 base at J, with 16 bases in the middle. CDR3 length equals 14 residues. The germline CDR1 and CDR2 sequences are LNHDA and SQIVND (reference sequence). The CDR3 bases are TGTGCCAGACCACCCTTGACAGGTTCCTACGAGCAGTACTTC. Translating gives CARPPLTGSYEQYF.

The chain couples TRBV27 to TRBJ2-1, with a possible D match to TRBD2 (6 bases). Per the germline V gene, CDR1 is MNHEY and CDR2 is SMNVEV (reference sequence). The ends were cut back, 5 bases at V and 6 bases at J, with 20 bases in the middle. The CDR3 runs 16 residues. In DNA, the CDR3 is TGTGCCAGCAGTCTCGGTTATACGGGAGTGGTCAATGAGCAGTTCTTC. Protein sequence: CASSLGYTGVVNEQFF.

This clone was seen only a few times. The CDR3 DNA is TGTGCCAGCAGCCAAGCAGGGGGCTATGGCTACACCTTC. Encoded protein: CASSQAGGYGYTF. The V and J genes are TRBV4-2 and TRBJ1-2, with 7 bases lining up with TRBD1. CDR1 and CDR2 from the germline V gene are LGHNA and YNFKEQ. The length of the CDR3 is 13 residues. Trimming at V came to 1 base and at J to 4 bases, leaving 0 bases not matched to a gene.

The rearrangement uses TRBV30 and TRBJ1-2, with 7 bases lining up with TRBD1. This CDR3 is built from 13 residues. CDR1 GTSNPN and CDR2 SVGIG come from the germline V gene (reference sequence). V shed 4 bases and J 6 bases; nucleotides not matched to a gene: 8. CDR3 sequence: CAWKIDRVNGYTF. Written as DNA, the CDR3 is TGTGCCTGGAAGATCGACAGGGTAAATGGCTACACCTTC. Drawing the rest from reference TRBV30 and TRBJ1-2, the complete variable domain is SQTIHQWPATLVQPVGSPLSLECTVEGTSNPNLYWYRQAAGRGLQLLFYSVGIGQISSEVPQNLSASRPQDRQFILSSKKLLLSDSGFYLCAWKIDRVNGYTFGSGTRLTVV.

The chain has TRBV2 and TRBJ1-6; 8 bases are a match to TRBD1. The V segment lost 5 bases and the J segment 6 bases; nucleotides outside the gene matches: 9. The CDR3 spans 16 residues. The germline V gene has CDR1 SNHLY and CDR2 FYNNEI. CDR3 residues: CASSSNRGIGNSPLHF. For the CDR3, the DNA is TGTGCCAGCAGTTCTAACAGGGGGATTGGTAATTCACCCCTCCACTTT.

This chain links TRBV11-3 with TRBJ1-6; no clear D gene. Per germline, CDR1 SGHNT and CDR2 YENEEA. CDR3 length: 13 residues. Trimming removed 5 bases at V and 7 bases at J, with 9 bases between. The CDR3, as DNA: TGTGCCAGCAGCCTAGCGGGGAATTCACCCCTCCACTTT. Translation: CASSLAGNSPLHF.

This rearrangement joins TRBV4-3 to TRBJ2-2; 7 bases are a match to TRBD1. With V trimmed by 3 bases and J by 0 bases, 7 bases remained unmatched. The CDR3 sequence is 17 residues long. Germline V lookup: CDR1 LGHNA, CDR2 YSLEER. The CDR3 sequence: CASSQEAGTANTGELFF. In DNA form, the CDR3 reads TGCGCCAGCAGCCAGGAAGCCGGGACAGCGAACACCGGGGAGCTGTTTTTT.

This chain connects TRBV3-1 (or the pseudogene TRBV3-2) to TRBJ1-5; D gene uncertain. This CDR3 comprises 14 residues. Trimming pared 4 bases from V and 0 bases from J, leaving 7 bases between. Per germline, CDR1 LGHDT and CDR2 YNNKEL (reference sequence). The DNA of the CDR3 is TGTGCCAGCAGCCTAAGCTCTAGCAATCAGCCCCAGCATTTT. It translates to CASSLSSSNQPQHF.

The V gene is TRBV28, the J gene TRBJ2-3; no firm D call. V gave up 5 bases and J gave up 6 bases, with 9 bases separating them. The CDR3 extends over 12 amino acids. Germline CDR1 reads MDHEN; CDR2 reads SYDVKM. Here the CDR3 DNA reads TGTGCCAGCAGTCCCGGTACGGATACGCAGTATTTT. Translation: CASSPGTDTQYF.

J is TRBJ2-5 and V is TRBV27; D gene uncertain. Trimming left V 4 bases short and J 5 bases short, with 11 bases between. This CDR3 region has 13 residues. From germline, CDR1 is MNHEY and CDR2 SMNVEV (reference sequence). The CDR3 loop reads CASSSHERETQYF. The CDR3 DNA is TGTGCCAGCAGTTCGCACGAACGGGAGACCCAGTACTTC.

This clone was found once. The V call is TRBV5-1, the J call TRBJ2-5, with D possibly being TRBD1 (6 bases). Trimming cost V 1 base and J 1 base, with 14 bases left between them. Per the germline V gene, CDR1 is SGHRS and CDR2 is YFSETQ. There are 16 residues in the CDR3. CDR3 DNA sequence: TGCGCCAGCAGCTTGTGGACAGTGGGTGCCCAAGAGACCCAGTACTTC. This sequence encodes CASSLWTVGAQETQYF.

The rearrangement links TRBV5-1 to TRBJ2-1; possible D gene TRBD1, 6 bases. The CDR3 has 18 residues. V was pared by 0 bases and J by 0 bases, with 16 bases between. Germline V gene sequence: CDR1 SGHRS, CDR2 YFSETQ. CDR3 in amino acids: CASSLDLQQGYSYNEQFF. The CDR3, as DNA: TGCGCCAGCAGCTTGGACCTTCAACAGGGCTACTCCTACAATGAGCAGTTCTTC.